Listed here are 23 T cell receptor beta chains from one sample, sequenced in a study of T cells and Merkel cell carcinoma outcomes. Only in-frame clones appear in the TCRdb table, and some are missing; sequencing was by immunoSEQ multiplex PCR. The sample yields roughly 13,000 clones, 80% to 95% seen once. Material for sequencing was tumor tissue from Merkel cell carcinoma. The receptors derive from a human donor with Merkel cell carcinoma.

The count of this clone is one. The DNA of the CDR3 is TGTGCCAGCAGTTACGACGGACCTAGCACAGATACGCAGTATTTT. Its translation: CASSYDGPSTDTQYF. The chain recombines TRBV6-5 with TRBJ2-3, with D unresolved. Germline V gives CDR1 MNHEY, CDR2 SVGAGI. V lost 2 bases and J 0 bases, leaving 9 bases between the germline ends. The CDR3 is made up of 15 amino acids.

The chain employs TRBV7-2 and TRBJ2-5; tentatively, D is TRBD2 (6 bases). Germline assignment: CDR1 SGHTA and CDR2 FQGNSA. V lost 0 bases to trimming and J lost 2 bases, with 13 bases between them. The CDR3 covers 16 residues. CDR3 sequence: CASSLASGVWQETQYF. The CDR3 DNA follows: TGTGCCAGCAGCTTAGCTTCGGGAGTATGGCAAGAGACCCAGTACTTC.

The chain carries TRBV5-1 and TRBJ1-2; 10 bases map to TRBD1. CDR1 and CDR2 from the germline V gene are SGHRS and YFSETQ. The CDR3 covers 15 residues. Trimming at V came to 0 bases and at J to 6 bases, leaving 5 bases not matched to a gene. The CDR3 DNA is TGCGCCAGCAGCTTGGGTGGACAGGGGGATGATGGCTACACCTTC. Its protein product is CASSLGGQGDDGYTF.

The genes are TRBV5-1 and TRBJ1-2; D is undetermined. Germline loops: CDR1 SGHRS, CDR2 YFSETQ. Deletions cut 0 bases from V and 4 bases from J, with 22 bases between. This CDR3 region has 18 residues. The CDR3 is CASSLGASHKLARYGYTF. The CDR3 DNA follows: TGCGCCAGCAGCTTGGGGGCTAGTCATAAACTAGCCCGCTATGGCTACACCTTC.

A single count supports this clone. Germline and junction disagree at one end, which may indicate a read error. The chain employs TRBV2 and TRBJ2-1; D not resolved. Germline V lookup: CDR1 SNHLY, CDR2 FYNNEI. There are 12 residues in the CDR3. The CDR3 loop reads CTSSKAGNEQFF. DNA for the CDR3: TGTACCAGCAGTAAAGCAGGCAATGAGCAGTTCTTC.

The chain has TRBV5-6 and TRBJ2-7; D is uncertain. The V end lost 4 bases, the J end lost 3 bases, and 14 bases lay between the germline ends. Per the germline V gene, CDR1 is SGHDT and CDR2 is YYEEEE. The CDR3 spans 14 residues. DNA of the CDR3: TGTGCCAGCAGCCGAATGGGCGGTTACTACGAGCAGTACTTC. Protein: CASSRMGGYYEQYF.

This sequence joins TRBV4-2 and TRBJ1-2, with D uncertain. Germline V gene lookup returns CDR1 LGHNA and CDR2 YNFKEQ. The CDR3 has 13 amino acids. V lost 1 base and J 8 bases, leaving 11 bases between the germline ends. CDR3 bases: TGTGCCAGCAGCCAAGTTGGATGGGTAGGCTACACCTTC. Protein sequence: CASSQVGWVGYTF.

This clone has a single count. J is TRBJ1-3 and V is TRBV4-1, with TRBD1 matching 7 bases. CDR1 MGHRA and CDR2 YSYEKL come from the germline V gene. Trimming cost V 0 bases and J 2 bases; bases outside gene matches: 16. This CDR3 region has 20 residues. This CDR3 is CASSQDFGLRRQGAGNTIYF. CDR3 bases: TGCGCCAGCAGCCAAGATTTTGGACTCAGGAGACAGGGTGCTGGAAACACCATATATTTT.

This clone appeared once. Given a much more abundant clone one base away, this may be a read error. Other DNA sequences in this sample translate to the same CDR3. This chain links TRBV7-2 with TRBJ1-2; tentatively, D is TRBD1 (5 bases). CDR3 size: 15 residues. Per germline, CDR1 SGHTA and CDR2 FQGNSA. DNA for the CDR3: TGTGCTAGCAGCTTAGTAGTAGTTGGGGCGGGTGGCTACACCTTC. This sequence encodes CASSLVVVGAGGYTF.

The chain uses TRBV9 and TRBJ1-2; TRBD1 matches 7 bases. Trimming removed 0 bases from V and 6 bases from J; junction bases left unmatched: 11. Germline V gives CDR1 SGDLS, CDR2 YYNGEE. The CDR3 length is 16 residues. The DNA of the CDR3 is TGTGCCAGCAGCGTAGTTCCCCCCCAGGGGGAACATGGCTACACCTTC. Translated: CASSVVPPQGEHGYTF. Together with reference TRBV9 and TRBJ1-2, the CDR3 gives the full variable domain: DSGVTQTPKHLITATGQRVTLRCSPRSGDLSVYWYQQSLDQGLQFLIQYYNGEERAKGNILERFSAQQFPDLHSELNLSSLELGDSALYFCASSVVPPQGEHGYTFGSGTRLTVV.

This clone occurred once. The CDR3 here is CASQTGIAYEQYF. The CDR3 region has the DNA TGTGCTAGTCAGACAGGGATTGCCTACGAGCAGTACTTC. This chain joins TRBV12-5 and TRBJ2-7; 7 bases map to TRBD1. The CDR3 runs 13 residues. Germline-derived CDR1 and CDR2 are LGHNT and FRNRAP. V trimming: 8 bases; J trimming: 2 bases; junction bases outside the gene matches: 6.

The chain joins TRBV5-6 to TRBJ1-2, with a tentative D call TRBD1 (5 bases). V was shortened by 4 bases and J by 2 bases, with 12 bases between the two germline ends. CDR3 length: 14 residues. Looked up from germline, CDR1 is SGHDT and CDR2 is YYEEEE. Here the CDR3 DNA reads TGTGCCAGCAGCCCGTGGCGGGACAACTATGGCTACACCTTC. This translates into CASSPWRDNYGYTF. Based on the CDR3 plus reference TRBV5-6 and TRBJ1-2, the full variable domain is DAGVTQSPTHLIKTRGQQVTLRCSPKSGHDTVSWYQQALGQGPQFIFQYYEEEERQRGNFPDRFSGHQFPNYSSELNVNALLLGDSALYLCASSPWRDNYGYTFGSGTRLTVV.

The gene calls are TRBV6-6 and TRBJ1-1; D uncertain. There are 16 residues in the CDR3. Trimming pared 1 base from V and 2 bases from J, leaving 14 bases between. Germline V gives CDR1 MNHNY, CDR2 SVGAGI (reference sequence). CDR3 coding DNA: TGTGCCAGCAGTTACTGGGAACTCTGGCCCAACACTGAAGCTTTCTTT. Protein sequence: CASSYWELWPNTEAFF.

This chain uses TRBV18 with TRBJ1-1; the D gene is possibly TRBD1 (5 bases). Germline V gives CDR1 KGHSH, CDR2 LQKENI. The V and J ends lost 7 bases and 1 base respectively, with 13 bases between them. The CDR3 has 14 residues. The CDR3 protein is CASLLTGENTEAFF. The CDR3 DNA reads as TGTGCCAGCTTACTCACGGGGGAGAACACTGAAGCTTTCTTT.

The rearrangement links TRBV5-1 to TRBJ1-4, with TRBD1 matching over 10 bases. The germline CDR1 and CDR2 sequences are SGHRS and YFSETQ. Germline trimming cut 2 bases from V and 15 bases from J; bases unmatched to any gene: 13. The CDR3 spans 15 residues. CDR3 protein: CASSFSGTGEWGVFF. CDR3 coding DNA: TGCGCCAGCAGCTTCTCCGGGACAGGGGAATGGGGCGTGTTTTTT. The full variable domain, rest sourced from reference TRBV5-1 and TRBJ1-4, is KAGVTQTPRYLIKTRGQQVTLSCSPISGHRSVSWYQQTPGQGLQFLFEYFSETQRNKGNFPGRFSGRQFSNSRSEMNVSTLELGDSALYLCASSFSGTGEWGVFFGSGTQLSVL.

J is TRBJ2-2 and V is TRBV5-4; 13 bases match TRBD2. Trimming removed 4 bases from V and 0 bases from J; junction bases left unmatched: 6. There are 18 residues in the CDR3. Per the germline V gene, CDR1 is SGHNT and CDR2 is YYREEE (reference sequence). The CDR3 reads CASSRTSGGAANTGELFF. As DNA, the CDR3 is TGTGCCAGCAGCCGGACTAGCGGGGGAGCCGCGAACACCGGGGAGCTGTTTTTT.

The chain combines TRBV27 with TRBJ2-7, with 8 bases identical to TRBD1. CDR3 length equals 14 residues. V lost 1 base and J lost 5; bases outside the gene matches: 4. Germline V CDR1 and CDR2: MNHEY, SMNVEV (reference sequence). In nucleotides, the CDR3 is TGTGCCAGCAGTTTATGGACAGGGTGGCACGAGCAGTACTTC. Translating gives CASSLWTGWHEQYF.

V gene TRBV7-2 combines with J gene TRBJ1-5; D gene unclear. V was pared by 3 bases and J by 7 bases, with 13 bases between. The CDR3 is made up of 14 amino acids. The germline CDR1 and CDR2 sequences are SGHTA and FQGNSA. The CDR3 nucleotides are TGTGCCAGCAGCTTCATCAGTGTTGACCAGCCCCAGCATTTT. The encoded protein is CASSFISVDQPQHF.

The V call is TRBV4-1, the J call TRBJ2-4; D is ambiguous. The CDR3 length is 14 residues. V was cut by 1 base and J by 0 bases, with 4 bases left in between. Germline V gene data show CDR1 as MGHRA and CDR2 as YSYEKL. The CDR3, as DNA: TGCGCCAGCAGCCAAGGGGGAGCCAAAAACATTCAGTACTTC. Translation: CASSQGGAKNIQYF.

The gene calls are TRBV7-2 and TRBJ2-1; D ambiguous. The CDR3 is 14 amino acids. Germline values: CDR1 SGHTA, CDR2 FQGNSA. With 5 bases removed from V and 6 bases from J, the gap between germline ends came to 14 bases. The CDR3, as DNA: TGTGCCAGCAGCCAAGATCGGGTAATCAATGAGCAGTTCTTC. Translation: CASSQDRVINEQFF.

The chain joins TRBV19 to TRBJ2-3; tentative D call: TRBD2 (5 bases). V was pared by 5 bases and J by 3 bases, with 12 bases between. Germline loops: CDR1 LNHDA, CDR2 SQIVND (reference sequence). The CDR3 is 14 residues long. The DNA of the CDR3 is TGTGCCAGTAGTCCTCGGGGATGGACAGATACGCAGTATTTT. Its translation: CASSPRGWTDTQYF.

This clone was seen a single time. CDR3 DNA: TGCGCCAGCAGTCGCGGGACTAGCGGGAGTGGCGAGCAGTACTTC. Translated, it gives CASSRGTSGSGEQYF. The chain recombines TRBV4-1 with TRBJ2-7, with 14 bases fitting TRBD2. The V segment lost 6 bases and the J segment 6 bases; nucleotides outside the gene matches: 7. Per the germline V gene, CDR1 is MGHRA and CDR2 is YSYEKL. The CDR3 length is 15 residues.

The genes are TRBV5-1 and TRBJ2-5; 11 bases line up with TRBD2. The V and J ends lost 5 bases and 5 bases, in that order; junction bases with no gene match: 8. The length of the CDR3 is 15 residues. Germline CDR1 is SGHRS and CDR2 is YFSETQ. The CDR3 DNA follows: TGCGCCAGCAGTTTAGCGGGAGGGCCGGGGGAGACCCAGTACTTC. Its translation is CASSLAGGPGETQYF.